The sequence of this TCR beta chain was determined in a study of tumor and adjacent non-tumor tissue in lung cancer (dated by TCRdb to 2016 to 2019). Concerning the study at large: The cohort included approximately 13 adenocarcinoma, 2 squamous cell carcinoma and 1 small cell lung cancer patients. The study compared bulk TCRbeta repertoires from lung tumor tissue and matched distant non-tumor lung tissue of some 16 lung cancer patients. For each patient, one tumor sample and one normal lung sample were taken, giving thirty paired specimens that underwent TCRbeta CDR3 sequencing. The approximately 15 enrolled patients, of whom some ten were men and 5 were women, were aged 31 to 76 years and were diagnosed with TNM stage I to III disease. In total, sequencing yielded under 150 million productive TCRbeta reads, which works out to an average of about 4.2 million reads per sample.

The library was produced with multiplex PCR. The instrument was an Illumina HiSeq 2500. TCRbeta libraries were constructed through three rounds of nested PCR with primers (Table S4) according to protocols adapted from ARM-PCR. Before sequencing, PCR products of 200-500 bp were cut from the gel and purified using the QIAquick gel extraction kit. The authors processed their data as follows. Reads were cleaned using Trimmomatic, were merged into complete CDR3 sequences using FLASH, and were assigned to V(D)J germline segments using MiTCR. Clonal diversity was computed as the inverse Simpson's index with VDJtools. Productive reads were defined as in-frame sequences without a premature stop codon. TCRdb itself trimmed the public reads at Q25 with fastp, ran MiXCR and retained productive beta chains. One record per CDR3 amino acid sequence lists the most common genes and DNA. TCRdb's processing, not the authors', yielded these V and J calls. Recorded for this sample are some 51,000 distinct CDR3 sequences; under 75% of them occurred a single time. Around 28% of the sample is held by the ten biggest clonotypes.

To note about this clonotype: Its cognate antigen has yet to be identified. Mismatch with germline at one junction end may stem from a read error.

Broad study findings and their caveats: TCR diversity was significantly higher in younger patients, and greater tumor TCR diversity was associated with shorter overall survival and shorter disease-free survival. The top 100 clones accounted for a significantly larger cumulative portion of the repertoire in normal lung than in tumor tissue. The sequencing platform is not named in the methods, and unique molecular identifiers are not mentioned. TCR diversity (inverse Simpson) was significantly higher in tumor than in normal lung tissue (approximately 440 vs 150, P = 0.0075, Mann-Whitney U test). Peripheral blood was not sequenced, so blood TCRbeta repertoires were not examined in the lung cancer patients of the study. Only around 15 patients were included in the cohort, and the need for larger samples and more detailed clinical data was noted by the authors.

RNA was isolated from bulk unsorted tissue, and RNA quality was assessed with a NanoDrop ND-1000 and an Agilent 2100. Distant non-tumor tissue taken more than 3 cm from the tumor edge was used as the normal lung sample. All donors had newly diagnosed lung cancer, had not received prior chemotherapy, and were admitted for thoracic surgery in China between August and November 2014. The study excluded patients who had received radiotherapy or chemotherapy before or who had another cancer at the same time. Pieces of surgical tissue measuring roughly 1-2.3 cm3 were kept in RNAlater solution and stored at -80 degrees C until use. CDR1 is given as SQVTM and CDR2 as ANQGSEA, both from the germline V gene. The CDR3 measures 13 amino acids from cysteine to phenylalanine. Only the CDR3 DNA stays, 39 bases, in frame from base 1.

The receptor chain draws on TRBV29-1 and TRBJ1-2; TRBD1 is a weak D gene call, 5 bases matching. The source material was distant non-tumor lung tissue. This TCR was sampled from a woman between 70 and 85 years old with non-small cell lung cancer. The CDR3 region: CSVWGGSDYDYTF. Here is the DNA: TGCAGCGTCTGGGGGGGGTCCGACTATGACTACACCTTC.